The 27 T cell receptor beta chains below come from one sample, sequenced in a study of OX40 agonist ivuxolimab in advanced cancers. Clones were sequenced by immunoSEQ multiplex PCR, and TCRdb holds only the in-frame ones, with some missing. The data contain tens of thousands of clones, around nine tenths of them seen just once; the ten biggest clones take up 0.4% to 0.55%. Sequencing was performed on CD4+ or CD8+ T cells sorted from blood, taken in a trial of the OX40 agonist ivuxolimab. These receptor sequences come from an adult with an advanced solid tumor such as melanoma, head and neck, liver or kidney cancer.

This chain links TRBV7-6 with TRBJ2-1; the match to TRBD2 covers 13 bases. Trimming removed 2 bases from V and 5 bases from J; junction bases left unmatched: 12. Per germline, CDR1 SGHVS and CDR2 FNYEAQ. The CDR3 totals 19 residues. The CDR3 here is CASSLMSGGGLAGDNEQFF. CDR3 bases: TGTGCCAGCAGCTTAATGAGCGGGGGCGGACTAGCGGGAGACAATGAGCAGTTCTTC.

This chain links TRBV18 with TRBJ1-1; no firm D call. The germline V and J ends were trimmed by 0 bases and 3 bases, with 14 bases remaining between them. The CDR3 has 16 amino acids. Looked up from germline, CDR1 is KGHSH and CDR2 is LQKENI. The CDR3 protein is CASSPPVHPRDTEAFF. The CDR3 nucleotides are TGTGCCAGCTCACCACCGGTCCACCCGAGGGACACTGAAGCTTTCTTT. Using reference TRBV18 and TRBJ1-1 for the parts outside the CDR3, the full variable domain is NAGVMQNPRHLVRRRGQEARLRCSPMKGHSHVYWYRQLPEEGLKFMVYLQKENIIDESGMPKERFSAEFPKEGPSILRIQQVVRGDSAAYFCASSPPVHPRDTEAFFGQGTRLTVV.

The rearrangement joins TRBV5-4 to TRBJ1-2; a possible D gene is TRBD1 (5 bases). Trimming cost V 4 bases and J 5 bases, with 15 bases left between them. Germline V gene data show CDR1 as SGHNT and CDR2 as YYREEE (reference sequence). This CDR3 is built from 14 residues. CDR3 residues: CASSLVGHEYGYTF. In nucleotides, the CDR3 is TGTGCCAGCAGCCTTGTGGGGCATGAGTATGGCTACACCTTC.

CDR3 coding DNA: TGTGCCAGCAGATCGGGACAGAAGAACACTGAAGCTTTCTTT. Translation gives CASRSGQKNTEAFF. The chain uses TRBV7-2 and TRBJ1-1, with 7 bases identical to TRBD1. Germline loops: CDR1 SGHTA, CDR2 FQGNSA. Losses at the gene ends were 6 bases for V and 1 base for J; bases not matched to a gene: 5. The CDR3 is 14 amino acids.

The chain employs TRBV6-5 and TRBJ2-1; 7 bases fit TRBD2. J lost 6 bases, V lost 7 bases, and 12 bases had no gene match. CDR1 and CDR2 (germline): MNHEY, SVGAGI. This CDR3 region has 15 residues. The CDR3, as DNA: TGTGCCAGCAATCCTCGGACTAGGGGTCTCAATGAGCAGTTCTTC. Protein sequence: CASNPRTRGLNEQFF.

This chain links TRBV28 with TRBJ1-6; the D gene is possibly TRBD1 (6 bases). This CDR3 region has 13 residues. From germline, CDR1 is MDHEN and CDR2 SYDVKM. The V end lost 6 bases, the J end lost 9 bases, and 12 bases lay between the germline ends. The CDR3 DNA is TGTGCCAGCAGAACAGGGTGGGGTTCACCCCTCCACTTT. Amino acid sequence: CASRTGWGSPLHF. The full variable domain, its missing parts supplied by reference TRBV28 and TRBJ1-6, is DVKVTQSSRYLVKRTGEKVFLECVQDMDHENMFWYRQDPGLGLRLIYFSYDVKMKEKGDIPEGYSVSREKKERFSLILESASTNQTSMYLCASRTGWGSPLHFGNGTRLTVT.

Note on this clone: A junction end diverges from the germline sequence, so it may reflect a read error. CDR3 sequence reads: CASSPSGGGTDTQYF. Written as DNA, the CDR3 is TGTGCTAGCAGCCCCTCCGGGGGGGGCACAGATACGCAGTATTTT. The chain is built from TRBV7-7 and TRBJ2-3; 8 positions match TRBD2. The CDR3 consists of 15 residues. CDR1 SSHAT and CDR2 FNYEAQ come from the germline V gene (reference sequence).

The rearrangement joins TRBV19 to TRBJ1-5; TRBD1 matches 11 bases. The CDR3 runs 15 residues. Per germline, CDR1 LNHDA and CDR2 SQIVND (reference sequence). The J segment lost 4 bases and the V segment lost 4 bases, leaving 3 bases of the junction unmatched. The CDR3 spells CASSRGTGGNQPQHF. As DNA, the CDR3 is TGTGCCAGTAGTAGGGGGACAGGGGGAAATCAGCCCCAGCATTTT.

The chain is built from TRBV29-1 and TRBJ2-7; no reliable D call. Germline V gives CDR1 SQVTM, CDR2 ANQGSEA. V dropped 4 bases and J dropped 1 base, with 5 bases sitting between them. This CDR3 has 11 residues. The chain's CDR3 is CSVGESYEQYF. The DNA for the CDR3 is TGCAGCGTTGGAGAATCCTACGAGCAGTACTTC.

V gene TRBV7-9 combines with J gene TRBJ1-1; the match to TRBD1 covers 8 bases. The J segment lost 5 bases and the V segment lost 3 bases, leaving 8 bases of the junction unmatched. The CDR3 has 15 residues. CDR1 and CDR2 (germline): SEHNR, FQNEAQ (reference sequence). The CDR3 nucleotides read TGTGCCAGCAGCTTTCAGACAGGGGTTGAGACTGAAGCTTTCTTT. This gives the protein CASSFQTGVETEAFF.

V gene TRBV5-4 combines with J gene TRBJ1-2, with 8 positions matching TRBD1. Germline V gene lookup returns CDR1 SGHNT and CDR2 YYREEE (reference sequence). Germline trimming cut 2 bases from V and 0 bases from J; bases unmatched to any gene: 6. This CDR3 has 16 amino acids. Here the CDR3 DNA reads TGTGCCAGCAGCTTAAAAGACAGGGGAGCTAACTATGGCTACACCTTC. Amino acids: CASSLKDRGANYGYTF. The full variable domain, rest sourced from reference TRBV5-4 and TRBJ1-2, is ETGVTQSPTHLIKTRGQQVTLRCSSQSGHNTVSWYQQALGQGPQFIFQYYREEENGRGNFPPRFSGLQFPNYSSELNVNALELDDSALYLCASSLKDRGANYGYTFGSGTRLTVV.

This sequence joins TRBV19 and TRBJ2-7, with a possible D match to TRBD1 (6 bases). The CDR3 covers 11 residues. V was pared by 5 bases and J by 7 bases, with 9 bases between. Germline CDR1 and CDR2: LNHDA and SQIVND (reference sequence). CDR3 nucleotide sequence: TGTGCCAGTAGTTTCAGGGGTGAGCAGTACTTC. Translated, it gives CASSFRGEQYF.

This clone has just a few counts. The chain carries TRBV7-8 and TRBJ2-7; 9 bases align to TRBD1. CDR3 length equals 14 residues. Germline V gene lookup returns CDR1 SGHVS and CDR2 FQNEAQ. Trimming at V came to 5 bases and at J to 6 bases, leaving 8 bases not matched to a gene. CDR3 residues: CASSLQGAPREQYF. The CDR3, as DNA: TGTGCCAGCAGCCTACAGGGGGCCCCCCGCGAGCAGTACTTC. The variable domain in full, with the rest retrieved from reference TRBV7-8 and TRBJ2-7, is GAGVSQSPRYKVAKRGQDVALRCDPISGHVSLFWYQQALGQGPEFLTYFQNEAQLDKSGLPSDRFFAERPEGSVSTLKIQRTQQEDSAVYLCASSLQGAPREQYFGPGTRLTVT.

In DNA, the CDR3 is TGCGCCAGCAGCTACGGGGCGTGGGGCGAGCAGTACTTC. The encoded protein is CASSYGAWGEQYF. The rearrangement joins TRBV5-1 to TRBJ2-7, with D perhaps assigned TRBD1 or TRBD2 (5 bases each). Trimming cost V 3 bases and J 6 bases, with 13 bases left between them. This CDR3 is built from 13 residues. Per germline, CDR1 SGHRS and CDR2 YFSETQ.

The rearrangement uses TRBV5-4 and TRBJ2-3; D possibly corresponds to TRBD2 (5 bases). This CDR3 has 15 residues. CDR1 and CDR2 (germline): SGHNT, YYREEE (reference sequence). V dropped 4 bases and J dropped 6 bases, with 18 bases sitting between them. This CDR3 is CASSLVHTRGDTQYF. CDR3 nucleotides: TGTGCCAGCAGCCTCGTGCACACCCGGGGTGATACGCAGTATTTT.

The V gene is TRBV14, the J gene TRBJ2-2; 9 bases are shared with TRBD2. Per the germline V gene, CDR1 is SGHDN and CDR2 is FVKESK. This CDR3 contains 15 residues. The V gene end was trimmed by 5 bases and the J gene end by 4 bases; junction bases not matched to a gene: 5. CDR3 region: CASSEYSGSTGELFF. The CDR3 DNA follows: TGTGCCAGCAGCGAATATAGCGGGAGCACCGGGGAGCTGTTTTTT.

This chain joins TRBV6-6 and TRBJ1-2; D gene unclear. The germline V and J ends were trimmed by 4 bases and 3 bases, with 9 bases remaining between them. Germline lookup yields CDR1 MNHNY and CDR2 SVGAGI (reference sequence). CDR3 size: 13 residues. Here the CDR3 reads CASSSRAYYGYTF. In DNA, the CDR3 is TGTGCCAGCAGTTCCCGGGCCTACTATGGCTACACCTTC.

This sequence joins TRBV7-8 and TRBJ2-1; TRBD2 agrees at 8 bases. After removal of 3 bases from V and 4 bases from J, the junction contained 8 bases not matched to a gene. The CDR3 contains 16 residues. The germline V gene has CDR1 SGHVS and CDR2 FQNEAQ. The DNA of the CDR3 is TGTGCCAGCAGCTTCCCCCTTAGCGGGATTTACAATGAGCAGTTCTTC. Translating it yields CASSFPLSGIYNEQFF.

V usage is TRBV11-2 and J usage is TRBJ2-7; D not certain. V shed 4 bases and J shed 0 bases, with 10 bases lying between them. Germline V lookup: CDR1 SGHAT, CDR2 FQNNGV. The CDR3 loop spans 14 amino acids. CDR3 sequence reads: CASSSQLFSYEQYF. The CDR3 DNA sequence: TGTGCCAGCAGCTCCCAACTATTCTCCTACGAGCAGTACTTC.

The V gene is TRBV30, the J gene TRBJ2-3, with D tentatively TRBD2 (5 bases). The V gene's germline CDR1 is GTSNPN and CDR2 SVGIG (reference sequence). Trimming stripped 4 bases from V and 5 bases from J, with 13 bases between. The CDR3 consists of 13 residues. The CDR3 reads CAWTWSGVDTQYF. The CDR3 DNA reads TGTGCCTGGACCTGGAGCGGAGTAGATACGCAGTATTTT. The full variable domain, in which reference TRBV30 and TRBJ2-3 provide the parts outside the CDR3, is SQTIHQWPATLVQPVGSPLSLECTVEGTSNPNLYWYRQAAGRGLQLLFYSVGIGQISSEVPQNLSASRPQDRQFILSSKKLLLSDSGFYLCAWTWSGVDTQYFGPGTRLTVL.

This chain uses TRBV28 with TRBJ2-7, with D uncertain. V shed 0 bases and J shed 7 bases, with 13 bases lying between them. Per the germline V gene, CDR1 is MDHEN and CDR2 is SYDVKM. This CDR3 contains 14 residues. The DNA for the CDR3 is TGTGCCAGCAGTTTATGGCAGGACCCGAAAGAGCAGTACTTC. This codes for CASSLWQDPKEQYF.

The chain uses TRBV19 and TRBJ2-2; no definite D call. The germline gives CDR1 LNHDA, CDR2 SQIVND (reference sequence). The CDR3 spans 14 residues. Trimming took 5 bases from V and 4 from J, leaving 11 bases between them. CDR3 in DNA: TGTGCCAGTAGTCCCACCGGGCCCACCGGGGAGCTGTTTTTT. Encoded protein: CASSPTGPTGELFF.

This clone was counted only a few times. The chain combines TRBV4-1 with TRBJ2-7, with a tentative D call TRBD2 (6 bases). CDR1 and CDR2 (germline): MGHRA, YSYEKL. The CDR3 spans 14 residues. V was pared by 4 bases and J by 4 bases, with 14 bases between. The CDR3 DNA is TGCGCCAGCAGCCCGGGGGTGGGCGGGTACGAGCAGTACTTC. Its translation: CASSPGVGGYEQYF.

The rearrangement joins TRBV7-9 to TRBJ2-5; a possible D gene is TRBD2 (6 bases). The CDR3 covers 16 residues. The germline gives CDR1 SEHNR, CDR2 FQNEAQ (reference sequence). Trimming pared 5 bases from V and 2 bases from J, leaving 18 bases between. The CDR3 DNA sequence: TGTGCCAGCAGCCAAGGGGACGGGGGTGCACAAGAGACCCAGTACTTC. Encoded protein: CASSQGDGGAQETQYF.

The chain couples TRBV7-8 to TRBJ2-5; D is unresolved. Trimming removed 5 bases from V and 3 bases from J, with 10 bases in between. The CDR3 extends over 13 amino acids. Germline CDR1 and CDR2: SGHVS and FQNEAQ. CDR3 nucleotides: TGTGCCAGCAGCAAGGGCCGCGAAGAGACCCAGTACTTC. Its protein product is CASSKGREETQYF.

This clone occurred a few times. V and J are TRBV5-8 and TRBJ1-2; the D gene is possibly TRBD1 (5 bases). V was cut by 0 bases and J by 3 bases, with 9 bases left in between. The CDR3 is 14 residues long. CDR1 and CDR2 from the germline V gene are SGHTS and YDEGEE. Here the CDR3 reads CASSLGQGYYGYTF. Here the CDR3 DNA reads TGTGCCAGCAGCTTGGGTCAGGGTTACTATGGCTACACCTTC. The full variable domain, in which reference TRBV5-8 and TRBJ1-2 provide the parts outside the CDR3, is EAGVTQSPTHLIKTRGQQATLRCSPISGHTSVYWYQQALGLGLQFLLWYDEGEERNRGNFPPRFSGRQFPNYSSELNVNALELEDSALYLCASSLGQGYYGYTFGSGTRLTVV.

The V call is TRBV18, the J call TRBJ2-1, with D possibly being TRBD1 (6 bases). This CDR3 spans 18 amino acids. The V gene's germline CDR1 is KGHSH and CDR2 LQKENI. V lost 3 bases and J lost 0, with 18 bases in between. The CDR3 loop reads CASSPFAQGQISYNEQFF. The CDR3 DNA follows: TGTGCCAGCTCACCCTTTGCCCAGGGACAAATCTCCTACAATGAGCAGTTCTTC.